This T cell receptor (beta chain) was retrieved from a study of OX40 agonist ivuxolimab in advanced cancers. Findings and caveats of the study: Among some nonresponders, normalized T-cell clonal expansion was also low. At doses 0.1 to 3.0 mg/kg, CD4+ and CD8+ clones expanded. Among patients with partial responses at 0.1-3.0 mg/kg, clonal expansion was among the lowest.

No patient had autoimmune disease or received systemic immunosuppression. Germline V CDR1 and CDR2: MNHNS, SASEGT. The ends were cut back, 2 bases at V and 4 bases at J, with 6 bases in the middle. The CDR3 consists of 13 residues. Notes on this clone: The antigen is unknown.

Using immunoSEQ multiplex PCR, the repertoire was profiled, and TCRdb retains in-frame clones only, with some absent. The sample contains about 79,000 clones, 90% of which appear only once. This sequence originates from an adult with an advanced solid tumor such as melanoma, head and neck, liver or kidney cancer. The chain is built from TRBV6-1 and TRBJ1-5; no definite D call. This material consisted of CD4+ or CD8+ T cells sorted from blood, taken in a trial of the OX40 agonist ivuxolimab. CDR3: CASSESRNQPQHF. In DNA, the CDR3 is TGTGCCAGCAGTGAAAGCAGGAATCAGCCCCAGCATTTT.